These T cell receptor beta chains were read from a single sample in a study of T cells in Graves' hyperthyroidism and ophthalmopathy. Via MiXCR, TCRdb re-called the multiplex PCR reads, giving one row per CDR3 protein. The profile shows fewer than 750,000 distinct CDR3 sequences, about 15% of them singletons. The sequencing sample was made of blood. All receptors come from a woman between 35 and 50 years old with Graves' ophthalmopathy. Each CDR3 is given with its conserved first and last residue. Each record gives: V gene, J gene, clone size, D gene, CDR3 length, CDR3 DNA, CDR3 protein. A D gene is named only where the DNA matches it firmly. Rows may omit the clone size; those that give it use once, few, many or a size class.

V: TRBV4-2; J: TRBJ2-7; size: few; D: .; length: 15; DNA: TGTGCCAGCAGCCAAGATATTGTCGGCTCCTACGAGCAGTACTTC; CDR3: CASSQDIVGSYEQYF
V: TRBV7-9; J: TRBJ1-1; size: few; D: .; length: 12; DNA: TGTGCCAGCAGCCCGACGGCCCCTGAAGCTTTCTTT; CDR3: CASSPTAPEAFF
V: TRBV19; J: TRBJ2-7; size: many; D: TRBD1; length: 15; DNA: TGTGCCAGTAGTATAGATTTCGGGACAGCCTACGAGCAGTACTTC; CDR3: CASSIDFGTAYEQYF
V: TRBV6-2/TRBV6-3; J: TRBJ1-1; size: many; D: .; length: 13; DNA: TGTGCCAGCAGAACGTCCCTGAACACTGAAGCTTTCTTT; CDR3: CASRTSLNTEAFF
V: TRBV28; J: TRBJ2-7; size: many; D: .; length: 14; DNA: TGTGCCAGCAGGGGAGACAATAGCGGCTACGAGCAGTACTTC; CDR3: CASRGDNSGYEQYF
V: TRBV28; J: TRBJ2-2; size: .; D: .; length: 15; DNA: TGTGCCAGCAGTTTTATTGGGGGCTGGGCCGGGGAGCTGTTTTTT; CDR3: CASSFIGGWAGELFF
V: TRBV4-2; J: TRBJ2-7; size: few; D: .; length: 13; DNA: TGTGCCAGCAGCCAAGTTCCCACCTACGAGCAGTACTTC; CDR3: CASSQVPTYEQYF
V: TRBV19; J: TRBJ2-7; size: few; D: TRBD2; length: 17; DNA: TGTGCCAGTAGTAGGGTTTTCGGGCTAGCGGGAGCCGGAGAGCAGTACTTC; CDR3: CASSRVFGLAGAGEQYF
V: TRBV9; J: TRBJ2-5; size: many; D: .; length: 16; DNA: TGTGCCAGCAGCAGGGCGGGGACGGGACCCCAAGAGACCCAGTACTTC; CDR3: CASSRAGTGPQETQYF
V: TRBV4-3; J: TRBJ1-4; size: .; D: .; length: 15; DNA: TGCGCCAGCAGCCAATCGAGAAGGGCAGTACTAAAACTGTTTTTT; CDR3: CASSQSRRAVLKLFF
V: TRBV30; J: TRBJ2-6; size: many; D: .; length: 15; DNA: TGTGCCTGGAGTGTAGACTTTTCTGGGGCCAACGTCCTGACTTTC; CDR3: CAWSVDFSGANVLTF
V: TRBV28; J: TRBJ2-7; size: .; D: .; length: 12; DNA: TGTGCCACCCGGTTAGGCACCTACGAGCAGTACTTC; CDR3: CATRLGTYEQYF
V: TRBV6-1; J: TRBJ2-2; size: many; D: TRBD2; length: 15; DNA: TGTGCCAGCATCAGCGGGAGGGCGAACACCGGGGAGCTGTTTTTT; CDR3: CASISGRANTGELFF
V: TRBV5-5; J: TRBJ1-3; size: .; D: .; length: 15; DNA: TGTGCCAGCAGCTCAGACCTACTCTCTGGAAACACCATATATTTT; CDR3: CASSSDLLSGNTIYF
V: TRBV5-1; J: TRBJ2-4; size: many; D: .; length: 17; DNA: TGCGCCAGCAGCATGACCTATGGACAGCTAACCAAAAACATTCAGTACTTC; CDR3: CASSMTYGQLTKNIQYF
V: TRBV19; J: TRBJ2-7; size: .; D: TRBD2; length: 17; DNA: TGTGCCAGTAGTATAAGTCTCGGGGGGGACCTGACCTACGAGCAGTACTTC; CDR3: CASSISLGGDLTYEQYF
V: TRBV6-4; J: TRBJ2-3; size: .; D: TRBD2; length: 17; DNA: TGTGCCAGCCGTAGACGACTAGCGGGAGATCGGACAGATACGCAGTATTTT; CDR3: CASRRRLAGDRTDTQYF
V: TRBV7-2; J: TRBJ2-5; size: many; D: .; length: 15; DNA: TGTGCCAGCAGCTTAACCGGGTTGTCAGTAGAGACCCAGTACTTC; CDR3: CASSLTGLSVETQYF
V: TRBV12-3/TRBV12-4; J: TRBJ1-3; size: .; D: TRBD1; length: 15; DNA: TGTGCCAGCAGCCCCGGACAGGTCTCTGGAAACACCATATATTTT; CDR3: CASSPGQVSGNTIYF
V: TRBV7-3; J: TRBJ2-7; size: many; D: TRBD2; length: 15; DNA: TGTGCCAGCAGCCAAGGACTAGGATCAACCTACGAGCAGTACTTC; CDR3: CASSQGLGSTYEQYF
V: TRBV6-1; J: TRBJ1-1; size: .; D: TRBD1; length: 15; DNA: TGTGCCAGCAGCTTGACAGGGAACTCGAACACTGAAGCTTTCTTT; CDR3: CASSLTGNSNTEAFF
V: TRBV19; J: TRBJ1-5; size: many; D: .; length: 15; DNA: TGTGCCAGTAGCACGGGACTTAGAACAAATCAGCCCCAGCATTTT; CDR3: CASSTGLRTNQPQHF
V: TRBV29-1; J: TRBJ1-1; size: once; D: .; length: 10; DNA: TGCAGTACATGGGACACTGAAGCTTTCTTT; CDR3: CSTWDTEAFF
V: TRBV3-1; J: TRBJ2-7; size: .; D: .; length: 14; DNA: TGTGCCAGCAGCCAAGTTCCAGGGGTTGACGAGCAGTACTTC; CDR3: CASSQVPGVDEQYF
V: TRBV29-1; J: TRBJ2-7; size: many; D: .; length: 11; DNA: TGCAGCGTTGTTCTCTCCTACGAGCAGTACTTC; CDR3: CSVVLSYEQYF
V: TRBV28; J: TRBJ1-2; size: .; D: TRBD1; length: 15; DNA: TGTGCCAGCAGCCTCGACAGGGCGACTAACTATGGCTACACCTTC; CDR3: CASSLDRATNYGYTF
V: TRBV6-5; J: TRBJ2-5; size: few; D: .; length: 14; DNA: TGTGCCAGCAGTTCCGGAGGAGAAGGGGAGACCCAGTACTTC; CDR3: CASSSGGEGETQYF
V: TRBV28; J: TRBJ1-2; size: many; D: TRBD1; length: 12; DNA: TGTGCCAGCAGTTGGGACAGAGTTAGCTACACCTTC; CDR3: CASSWDRVSYTF
V: TRBV19; J: TRBJ1-1; size: once; D: .; length: 14; DNA: TGTGCCAGTAGTCCGCCGGGGGGGGTTGCTGAAGCTTTCTTT; CDR3: CASSPPGGVAEAFF
V: TRBV12-3/TRBV12-4; J: TRBJ2-7; size: many; D: .; length: 15; DNA: TGTGCCAGCAGACCCTCGGGAGCGGGCCCCTACGAGCAGTACTTC; CDR3: CASRPSGAGPYEQYF
V: TRBV6-1; J: TRBJ1-5; size: many; D: TRBD1; length: 15; DNA: TGTGCCAGCAGCCCCGGGACAGGGGGTTCTCAGCCCCAGCATTTT; CDR3: CASSPGTGGSQPQHF
V: TRBV7-3; J: TRBJ1-2; size: once; D: .; length: 13; DNA: TGTGCCAGCAGCTTGACAGACATGTCGGGCTACACCTTC; CDR3: CASSLTDMSGYTF
V: TRBV6-5; J: TRBJ2-7; size: many; D: .; length: 14; DNA: TGTGCCAGCAGTTATGGACTCCGATCCTACGAGCAGTACTTC; CDR3: CASSYGLRSYEQYF
V: TRBV6-9; J: TRBJ2-7; size: many; D: TRBD2; length: 19; DNA: TGTGCCAGCAGTTTCCCCAGACTAGCGGGAGGGGTAATAGGCTACGAGCAGTACTTC; CDR3: CASSFPRLAGGVIGYEQYF
V: TRBV19; J: TRBJ1-2; size: many; D: TRBD1; length: 15; DNA: TGTGCCAGTAGTAGCGGACAGGCAGCCTACTATGGCTACACCTTC; CDR3: CASSSGQAAYYGYTF
V: TRBV9; J: TRBJ1-2; size: many; D: .; length: 12; DNA: TGTGCCAGCAGATCTCAGAGCTATGGCTACACCTTC; CDR3: CASRSQSYGYTF
V: TRBV28; J: TRBJ2-7; size: many; D: .; length: 13; DNA: TGTGCCAGCACGGGAGAGAGCTCCTACGAGCAGTACTTC; CDR3: CASTGESSYEQYF
V: TRBV11-1; J: TRBJ2-1; size: .; D: TRBD2; length: 22; DNA: TGTGCCAGCAGCTTAGCTAGGCAGGGTGGTCGGCTAGCGGGAGGACGGTACAATGAGCAGTTCTTC; CDR3: CASSLARQGGRLAGGRYNEQFF
V: TRBV20-1; J: TRBJ2-7; size: .; D: .; length: 13; DNA: TGCAGTGCTAGCAGGCTGGGGCTCTACGAGCAGTACTTC; CDR3: CSASRLGLYEQYF
V: TRBV28; J: TRBJ2-2; size: many; D: TRBD2; length: 13; DNA: TGTGCCACCCAGCGGGGTTACACCGGGGAGCTGTTTTTT; CDR3: CATQRGYTGELFF
V: TRBV12-3/TRBV12-4; J: TRBJ2-4; size: many; D: .; length: 12; DNA: TGTGCCAGCAGTCTTCAGATGAACATTCAGTACTTC; CDR3: CASSLQMNIQYF
V: TRBV30; J: TRBJ1-5; size: many; D: .; length: 13; DNA: TGTGCCTGGAGTGTACGGGGGTATCAGCCCCAGCATTTT; CDR3: CAWSVRGYQPQHF
V: TRBV7-8; J: TRBJ1-5; size: .; D: TRBD1; length: 15; DNA: TGTGCCAGCAGCTTAGCCCGACAGGGGCCTCAGCCCCAGCATTTT; CDR3: CASSLARQGPQPQHF
V: TRBV20-1; J: TRBJ2-7; size: many; D: .; length: 13; DNA: TGCAGTGCTAGAGCAGGGTTAGTTGGCGAGCAGTACTTC; CDR3: CSARAGLVGEQYF
V: TRBV11-1; J: TRBJ2-1; size: many; D: TRBD2; length: 15; DNA: TGTGCCAGCAGCAAACTAGCGGGGGACTACAATGAGCAGTTCTTC; CDR3: CASSKLAGDYNEQFF
V: TRBV19; J: TRBJ1-5; size: many; D: TRBD1; length: 16; DNA: TGTGCCAGTAGTAGGGACAGGGCAAATAGCAATCAGCCCCAGCATTTT; CDR3: CASSRDRANSNQPQHF
V: TRBV7-8; J: TRBJ1-3; size: many; D: .; length: 17; DNA: TGTGCCAGCAGCTTAGTAATAACAGGGTTAAGTGGAAACACCATATATTTT; CDR3: CASSLVITGLSGNTIYF
V: TRBV7-9; J: TRBJ2-5; size: many; D: .; length: 15; DNA: TGTGCCAGCAGCTCCTACGGGAGCATGGGGGAGACCCAGTACTTC; CDR3: CASSSYGSMGETQYF
V: TRBV7-9; J: TRBJ1-5; size: many; D: .; length: 12; DNA: TGTGCCAGCAATCAGGGGAATCAGCCCCAGCATTTT; CDR3: CASNQGNQPQHF
V: TRBV5-6; J: TRBJ1-1; size: many; D: TRBD1; length: 17; DNA: TGTGCCAGCAGCTTTACTGGGACAGGAAGAATGAACACTGAAGCTTTCTTT; CDR3: CASSFTGTGRMNTEAFF
V: TRBV27; J: TRBJ2-4; size: many; D: TRBD1; length: 16; DNA: TGTGCCAGCAGAGCTGACAGGGCCTTAGCCAAAAACATTCAGTACTTC; CDR3: CASRADRALAKNIQYF
V: TRBV30; J: TRBJ1-1; size: .; D: .; length: 13; DNA: TGTGCCTGGGCTACGGGGATGAACACTGAAGCTTTCTTT; CDR3: CAWATGMNTEAFF
V: TRBV6-2/TRBV6-3; J: TRBJ2-7; size: many; D: TRBD1; length: 15; DNA: TGTGCCAGCAAGCTTTGGACAGGGGCCTCCTACGAGCAGTACTTC; CDR3: CASKLWTGASYEQYF
V: TRBV12-3/TRBV12-4; J: TRBJ2-5; size: .; D: TRBD2; length: 15; DNA: TGTGCCAGCAGGGGGACTATCGGGAGGGCCGCGACCCAGTACTTC; CDR3: CASRGTIGRAATQYF